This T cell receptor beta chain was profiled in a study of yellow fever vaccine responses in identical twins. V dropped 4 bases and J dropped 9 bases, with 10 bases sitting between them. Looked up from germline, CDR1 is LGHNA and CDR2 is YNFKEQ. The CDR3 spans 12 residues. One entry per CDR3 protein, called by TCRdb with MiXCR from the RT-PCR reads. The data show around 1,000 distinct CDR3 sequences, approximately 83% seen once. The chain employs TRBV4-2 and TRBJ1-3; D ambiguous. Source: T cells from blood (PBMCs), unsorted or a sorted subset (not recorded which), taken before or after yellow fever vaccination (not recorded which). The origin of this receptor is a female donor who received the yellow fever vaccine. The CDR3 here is CASSPGGRTIYF. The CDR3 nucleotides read TGTGCCAGCAGCCCGGGAGGGCGCACCATATATTTT.